Below, 18 T cell receptor beta chains from the same sample are listed, as sequenced in a study of blood T cell repertoires in COVID-19 (dated by TCRdb to between 2020 and 2021). Libraries were constructed by the immunoSEQ multiplex PCR assay. The table comes from immuneACCESS by way of TCRdb, which keeps in-frame sequences with V and J called. Part of the clones is missing from these tables; in studies checked, under half for an unresolved V gene and the rest for unknown reasons. This sample holds approximately 80,000 clones; approximately 85% were observed only once. 9.6% of the sample comes from the top ten. The material sequenced was peripheral blood. These receptors were taken from a man aged 50 or older with COVID-19, enrolled during active disease.

The chain employs TRBV6-2 or TRBV6-3 and TRBJ2-7, with 9 bases lining up with TRBD1. J was trimmed by 3 bases and V by 6 bases; bases with no gene match: 3. The CDR3 spans 13 residues. Germline assignment: CDR1 MNHEY and CDR2 SVGEGT. The CDR3 region is CASSWGQGYEQYF. DNA for the CDR3: TGTGCCAGCAGCTGGGGACAGGGCTACGAGCAGTACTTC.

This sequence joins TRBV4-2 and TRBJ2-3, with unresolved D. Germline CDR1 reads LGHNA; CDR2 reads YNFKEQ. The CDR3 contains 13 residues. The germline V and J ends were trimmed by 2 bases and 0 bases, with 3 bases remaining between them. CDR3 nucleotides: TGTGCCAGCAGCCAACAGAGCACAGATACGCAGTATTTT. This translates into CASSQQSTDTQYF.

This rearrangement joins TRBV7-3 to TRBJ2-3; the match to TRBD1 covers 7 bases. J was trimmed by 4 bases and V by 2 bases; bases with no gene match: 6. This CDR3 has 15 amino acids. In germline, CDR1 is SGHTA, CDR2 FQGTGA. The chain's CDR3 is CASSLDRDGSDTQYF. CDR3 DNA sequence: TGTGCCAGCAGCTTAGACAGGGATGGATCAGATACGCAGTATTTT.

This clone was recorded a few times. The rearrangement links TRBV5-1 to TRBJ1-6, with D possibly being TRBD1 (5 bases). Germline CDR1 is SGHRS and CDR2 is YFSETQ. There are 16 residues in the CDR3. The germline V and J ends were trimmed by 6 bases and 7 bases, with 20 bases remaining between them. Written as DNA, the CDR3 is TGCGCCAGCACCCTAGACGGCGGACACCCGAATTCACCCCTCCACTTT. Protein: CASTLDGGHPNSPLHF.

The sample holds one count of this clone. The chain carries TRBV5-1 and TRBJ2-7, with 9 positions matching TRBD2. This CDR3 has 16 amino acids. From germline, CDR1 is SGHRS and CDR2 YFSETQ. V lost 4 bases to trimming and J lost 3 bases; unmatched junction nucleotides: 11. Here the CDR3 DNA reads TGCGCCAGCAGCGCGGGAGGGGGGACACGGGTCTACGAGCAGTACTTC. This translates into CASSAGGGTRVYEQYF.

The chain has TRBV6-6 and TRBJ2-7; a possible D gene is TRBD1 (6 bases). Trimming took 6 bases from V and 0 from J, leaving 15 bases between them. Germline values: CDR1 MNHNY, CDR2 SVGAGI (reference sequence). This CDR3 is 15 amino acids long. The CDR3 DNA reads TGTGCCAGCAGACATCGACAGGCGAGCTCCTACGAGCAGTACTTC. It is translated as CASRHRQASSYEQYF.

V and J are TRBV28 and TRBJ1-1; D unresolved. The germline gives CDR1 MDHEN, CDR2 SYDVKM. This CDR3 comprises 13 residues. Between the trimmed V and J ends, which lost 2 bases and 7 bases, there was a span of 11 bases. For the CDR3, the DNA is TGTGCCAGCAGTTTAGGGGAGACTCGTGAAGCTTTCTTT. Translating gives CASSLGETREAFF.

The V gene is TRBV6-4, the J gene TRBJ1-6; D gene ambiguous. Trimming pared 5 bases from V and 1 base from J, leaving 3 bases between. This CDR3 region has 13 residues. Germline V gives CDR1 MRHNA, CDR2 SNTAGT. CDR3 DNA: TGTGCCAGCAGTCAATCCTATAATTCACCCCTCCACTTT. Translating gives CASSQSYNSPLHF.

This clone occurred once. This chain joins TRBV4-1 and TRBJ2-1, with D possibly TRBD2 on 6 matching bases. CDR1 is MGHRA, CDR2 YSYEKL, per germline. This CDR3 contains 17 residues. V dropped 0 bases and J dropped 0 bases, with 12 bases sitting between them. The CDR3 bases are TGCGCCAGCAGCCAAGATAGCGGATTGAGCTCCTACAATGAGCAGTTCTTC. Its protein is CASSQDSGLSSYNEQFF.

Regarding this clone: One end of the junction is discordant with germline, which a read error may explain. V and J are TRBV12-3 or TRBV12-4 and TRBJ2-5, with a possible D match to TRBD2 (6 bases). The length of the CDR3 is 12 residues. CDR3 protein: CASSQGLSTPYF. DNA of the CDR3: TGTGCCAGCAGCCAGGGACTCTCAACCCCGTACTTC.

This clone was seen just once. The rearrangement links TRBV5-1 to TRBJ1-3, with D possibly matching TRBD1 (6 bases). CDR3 length: 15 amino acids. Trimming took off 2 bases at V and 4 bases at J, with 13 bases between the two ends. The germline V gene encodes CDR1 SGHRS and CDR2 YFSETQ. DNA for the CDR3: TGCGCCAGCAGCTTTCAGGGGTCAACCGGAAACACCATATATTTT. It codes for CASSFQGSTGNTIYF.

This clone was seen a handful of times. The genes are TRBV3-1 (or the pseudogene TRBV3-2) and TRBJ2-7; D possibly corresponds to TRBD1 (5 bases). CDR1 and CDR2 (germline): LGHDT, YNNKEL (reference sequence). The V end lost 4 bases, the J end lost 1 base, and 8 bases lay between the germline ends. The CDR3 sequence is 13 residues long. CDR3 amino acids: CASSPDSSYEQYF. Here the CDR3 DNA reads TGTGCCAGCAGCCCCGACAGTTCCTACGAGCAGTACTTC.

The rearrangement uses TRBV5-1 and TRBJ2-2; 13 positions match TRBD2. The CDR3 loop spans 17 amino acids. After removal of 1 base from V and 2 bases from J, the junction contained 2 bases not matched to a gene. CDR1 SGHRS and CDR2 YFSETQ come from the germline V gene. CDR3 sequence reads: CASSLTSGRVNTGELFF. CDR3 sequence (DNA): TGCGCCAGCAGCTTGACTAGCGGGAGGGTTAACACCGGGGAGCTGTTTTTT.

This clone was seen a handful of times. The genes are TRBV19 and TRBJ2-7; 7 bases fit TRBD1. The germline CDR1 and CDR2 sequences are LNHDA and SQIVND (reference sequence). With 4 bases clipped from V and 2 bases from J, the junction kept 5 bases outside the gene matches. The CDR3 sequence is 14 residues long. The CDR3 protein is CASSNAGGAYEQYF. In nucleotides, the CDR3 is TGTGCCAGTAGTAATGCAGGGGGAGCCTACGAGCAGTACTTC.

In its sample, this clone was seen once. This chain uses TRBV10-3 with TRBJ1-1; 9 nucleotides line up with TRBD1. The CDR3 consists of 14 residues. CDR1 ENHRY and CDR2 SYGVKD come from the germline V gene. Trimming at V came to 6 bases and at J to 2 bases, leaving 4 bases not matched to a gene. CDR3 residues: CAISLQGANTEAFF. The CDR3, as DNA: TGTGCCATCAGCCTACAGGGGGCAAACACTGAAGCTTTCTTT.

The rearrangement links TRBV12-3 or TRBV12-4 to TRBJ2-2; D ambiguous. CDR3 length: 13 residues. Deletions cut 3 bases from V and 4 bases from J, with 6 bases between. In DNA form, the CDR3 reads TGTGCCAGCAGTTTCGGGTTCACCGGGGAGCTGTTTTTT. Residues: CASSFGFTGELFF.

The chain uses TRBV25-1 and TRBJ1-3; no firm D call. Germline CDR1 MGHDK, CDR2 SYGVNS. V lost 2 bases, J lost 0 bases, and 8 bases lay in between. This CDR3 comprises 15 residues. The DNA for the CDR3 is TGTGCCAGCAGTGAAACGGGGTTCTCTGGAAACACCATATATTTT. Residues: CASSETGFSGNTIYF.

The gene calls are TRBV6-5 and TRBJ2-3, with a weak D call TRBD1 (6 bases). V was shortened by 6 bases and J by 1 base, with 11 bases between the two germline ends. Germline CDR1 and CDR2: MNHEY and SVGAGI. This CDR3 is built from 14 residues. CDR3 loop: CASRGGSGTDTQYF. The CDR3 DNA is TGTGCCAGCAGAGGGGGATCTGGCACAGATACGCAGTATTTT.